The next 6 T cell receptor beta chains were all read from a single sample in a study of blood T cell repertoires in COVID-19. Assay used: immunoSEQ multiplex PCR; TCRdb lists only in-frame clones, some missing. Of some 300,000 clones detected, 85% appear once; the ten largest clones hold around 4.2%. Sequencing was done on a sample of peripheral blood. The receptors stem from a woman aged 50 to 60 with active or convalescent COVID-19.

This clone was observed a handful of times. The chain employs TRBV24-1 and TRBJ1-5; D might be TRBD1 (6 bases). The CDR3 runs to 16 residues. V was clipped by 2 bases and J by 11 bases, with 21 bases between them. Per germline, CDR1 KGHDR and CDR2 SFDVKD. As DNA, the CDR3 is TGTGCCACCAGTGATTCGACGACAGGAAGGTATGCTTCCCAGCATTTT. This translates into CATSDSTTGRYASQHF.

This chain connects TRBV18 to TRBJ1-2; the match to TRBD1 covers 8 bases. Unmatched junction bases numbered 5, after V lost 6 bases and J lost 8 bases. In germline, CDR1 is KGHSH, CDR2 LQKENI. The CDR3 is made up of 12 amino acids. The CDR3 protein is CASSPTGEGYTF. The DNA of the CDR3 is TGTGCCAGCTCGCCGACAGGGGAAGGCTACACCTTC.

V gene TRBV5-6 combines with J gene TRBJ1-5; TRBD1 is a possible D gene (5 bases). The CDR3 is made up of 16 amino acids. V lost 0 bases and J 2 bases, leaving 12 bases between the germline ends. CDR1 SGHDT and CDR2 YYEEEE come from the germline V gene. CDR3 DNA sequence: TGTGCCAGCAGCTTGGGCCAGGGATTGCGCAATCAGCCCCAGCATTTT. The encoded protein is CASSLGQGLRNQPQHF.

The genes are TRBV18 and TRBJ1-5, with 7 bases that match TRBD1. Germline assignment: CDR1 KGHSH and CDR2 LQKENI. V dropped 4 bases and J dropped 7; count of bases not matched to a gene: 7. The CDR3 contains 14 residues. The CDR3 DNA follows: TGTGCCAGCTCACGACAGGGCTATCAGCAGCCCCAGCATTTT. Its translation: CASSRQGYQQPQHF. The entire variable domain, with the rest obtained from reference TRBV18 and TRBJ1-5, is as follows: NAGVMQNPRHLVRRRGQEARLRCSPMKGHSHVYWYRQLPEEGLKFMVYLQKENIIDESGMPKERFSAEFPKEGPSILRIQQVVRGDSAAYFCASSRQGYQQPQHFGDGTRLSIL.

The chain links TRBV28 to TRBJ1-6; tentatively, D is TRBD1 (6 bases). This CDR3 is 15 amino acids long. Germline CDR1 is MDHEN and CDR2 is SYDVKM. V dropped 11 bases and J dropped 0 bases, with 14 bases sitting between them. Written as DNA, the CDR3 is TGTGCCTGGGGGCAGGGAAACTCCTATAATTCACCCCTCCACTTT. It is translated as CAWGQGNSYNSPLHF.

The chain links TRBV6-6 to TRBJ2-5, with 11 bases aligning to TRBD2. With 7 bases clipped from V and 4 bases from J, the junction kept 2 bases outside the gene matches. The CDR3 length is 13 residues. Germline V gives CDR1 MNHNY, CDR2 SVGAGI (reference sequence). CDR3 nucleotide sequence: TGTGCCAGCATAGGACTAGCGGGAGAGACCCAGTACTTC. Residues: CASIGLAGETQYF.